A selection of T cell receptor beta chains follows, all from one sample in a study of T cell repertoires in cytomegalovirus infection. The antigens for these receptors are not known. TCRdb reprocessed the reads via MiXCR and lists one record per CDR3 protein. The sample shows roughly 920,000 distinct CDR3 sequences, approximately 31% of them seen only once. The sample in question was cultured CD8+ T cells from PBMCs, obtained from culture after CMV antigen stimulation. The receptors come from a human donor in good health (CMV status not recorded). Some clones in this sample may be carry-over from other donors' samples. Both conserved end residues are part of each CDR3.

v_call	j_call	cdr3_aa
TRBV3-1	TRBJ2-1	CASSGNPGLAGGEGSYNEQFF
TRBV6-5	TRBJ1-1	CASSTGLEAFF
TRBV19	TRBJ1-3	CASRLTRGAGNTIYF
TRBV19	TRBJ2-1	CASSISLAGGAYNEQFF
TRBV6-1	TRBJ2-1	CASSGPAGAFYNEQFF
TRBV27	TRBJ2-3	CASSWDLRTDTQYF
TRBV15	TRBJ1-4	CATSRDPATNEKLFF
TRBV5-5	TRBJ1-1	CASSFDTGSTEAFF
TRBV7-9	TRBJ2-5	CASSQSGTQETQYF
TRBV5-4	TRBJ1-2	CATTQGGRDYGYTF
TRBV6-6	TRBJ2-2	CASSYGQQASTGELFF
TRBV19	TRBJ1-1	CAVRANTEAFF
TRBV7-9	TRBJ2-7	CASSLVGARGEQYF
TRBV14	TRBJ1-2	CASSHRLANYGYTF
TRBV7-2	TRBJ2-5	CASSSHGLAKVDETQYF
TRBV12-3/TRBV12-4	TRBJ2-7	CASSRAGEPYEQYF
TRBV11-2	TRBJ2-4	CASSPIAGGPFQYF
TRBV6-5	TRBJ1-5	CASSSGGLPFHF
TRBV6-2/TRBV6-3	TRBJ2-2	CASSYSLDRGNTGELFF
TRBV27	TRBJ1-2	CASSLSEGNGYTF
TRBV24-1	TRBJ1-6	CATSVLTSPLHF
TRBV2	TRBJ2-5	CASSSRTGFFKETQYF
TRBV10-3	TRBJ1-1	CAISVWVLVSPGQGAGEAFF
TRBV12-3/TRBV12-4	TRBJ1-5	CASTQGGKGNQPQHF
TRBV27	TRBJ2-7	CASGQPDGTSYEQYF
TRBV6-2/TRBV6-3	TRBJ1-5	CASSYGTGTQPQHF
TRBV27	TRBJ2-5	CASKRLERGRETQYF
TRBV20-1	TRBJ1-2	CSARDSPQGDGLYGYTF
TRBV12-3/TRBV12-4	TRBJ2-2	CASINLDRGGRNTGELFF
TRBV19	TRBJ1-1	CASSKRTAREAFF
TRBV27	TRBJ2-7	CASSLEGTGGPYEQYF
TRBV4-3	TRBJ2-1	CASSQDRLEGWNEQFF
TRBV7-2	TRBJ2-1	CASSFEWGDEQFF
TRBV9	TRBJ1-1	CASSVVPGRNTEAFF
TRBV28	TRBJ2-3	CASSLTIIGATSTDTQYF
TRBV7-4	TRBJ2-1	CASSFGQSRSNEQFF
TRBV28	TRBJ2-4	CASSLPPPGQGLAKNIQYF
TRBV2	TRBJ1-1	CASLGRNTEAFF
TRBV10-3	TRBJ2-1	CAIRTVTDEQFF
TRBV7-4	TRBJ1-6	CASSLDISVDRSYNSPLHF
TRBV27	TRBJ1-2	CASSHDRANGYTF
TRBV10-3	TRBJ2-3	CAISETGDTQYF
TRBV3-1	TRBJ2-7	CASSQAVSPAYEQYF
TRBV7-9	TRBJ2-7	CASSLAGSKDRGNYEQYF
TRBV6-2/TRBV6-3	TRBJ2-5	CASSYSGEAETQYF
TRBV12-5	TRBJ2-2	CASGLTLHPTWSKRAGELFF
TRBV7-8	TRBJ2-2	CASSSRQGVNTGELFF
TRBV6-4	TRBJ1-2	CASSASPQGIYGYTF
TRBV7-2	TRBJ2-5	CASSSFGQGVQETQYF
TRBV7-9	TRBJ1-1	CASSLVKFNTEAFF
TRBV10-3	TRBJ2-2	CAISESSTGELFF
TRBV7-9	TRBJ1-2	CASSQDSGGYTF
TRBV5-6	TRBJ1-4	CASMTGGAPNEKLFF
TRBV6-1	TRBJ1-5	CASSSGGGQPQHF
TRBV12-5	TRBJ2-3	CASGLTGTDTQYF